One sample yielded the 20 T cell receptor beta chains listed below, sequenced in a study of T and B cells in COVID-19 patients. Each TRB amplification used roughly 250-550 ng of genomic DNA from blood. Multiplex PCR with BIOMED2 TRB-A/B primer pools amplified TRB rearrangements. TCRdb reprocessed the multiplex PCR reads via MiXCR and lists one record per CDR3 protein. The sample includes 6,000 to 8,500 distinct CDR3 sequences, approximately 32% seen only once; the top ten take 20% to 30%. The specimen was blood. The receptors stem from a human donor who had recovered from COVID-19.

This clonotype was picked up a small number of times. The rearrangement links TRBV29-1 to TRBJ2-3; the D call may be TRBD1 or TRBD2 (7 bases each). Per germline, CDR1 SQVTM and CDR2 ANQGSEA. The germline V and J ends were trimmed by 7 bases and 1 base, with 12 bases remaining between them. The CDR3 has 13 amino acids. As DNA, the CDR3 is TGCAGCGGGGGGGGGACAGGCACAGATACGCAGTATTTT. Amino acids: CSGGGTGTDTQYF.

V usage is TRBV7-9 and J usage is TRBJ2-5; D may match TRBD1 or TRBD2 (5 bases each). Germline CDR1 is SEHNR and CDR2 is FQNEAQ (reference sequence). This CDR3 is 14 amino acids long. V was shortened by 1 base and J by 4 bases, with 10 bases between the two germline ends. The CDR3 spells CASSLVGAGETQYF. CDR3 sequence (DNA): TGTGCCAGCAGCTTAGTTGGGGCGGGAGAGACCCAGTACTTC. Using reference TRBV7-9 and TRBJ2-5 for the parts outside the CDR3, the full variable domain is DTGVSQNPRHKITKRGQNVTFRCDPISEHNRLYWYRQTLGQGPEFLTYFQNEAQLEKSRLLSDRFSAERPKGSFSTLEIQRTEQGDSAMYLCASSLVGAGETQYFGPGTRLLVL.

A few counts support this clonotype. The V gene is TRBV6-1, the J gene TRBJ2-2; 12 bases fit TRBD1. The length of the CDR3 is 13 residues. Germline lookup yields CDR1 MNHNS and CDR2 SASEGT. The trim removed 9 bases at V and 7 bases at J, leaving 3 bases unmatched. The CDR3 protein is CASRDRGLGELFF. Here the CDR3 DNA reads TGTGCCAGTAGGGACAGGGGGCTCGGGGAGCTGTTTTTT.

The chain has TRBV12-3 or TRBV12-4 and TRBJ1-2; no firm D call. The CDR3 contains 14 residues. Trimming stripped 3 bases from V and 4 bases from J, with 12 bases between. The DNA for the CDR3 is TGTGCCAGCAGTTTGAATTTGGCAGCCTATGGCTACACCTTC. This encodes CASSLNLAAYGYTF.

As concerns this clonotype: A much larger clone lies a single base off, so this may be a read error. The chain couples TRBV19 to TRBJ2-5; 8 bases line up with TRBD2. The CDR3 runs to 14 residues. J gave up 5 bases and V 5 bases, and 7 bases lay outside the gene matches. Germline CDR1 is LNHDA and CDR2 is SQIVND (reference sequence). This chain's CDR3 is CASSSGGSSETQYF. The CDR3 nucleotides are TGTGCCAGTAGTTCGGGGGGGTCCAGTGAGACCCAGTACTTC.

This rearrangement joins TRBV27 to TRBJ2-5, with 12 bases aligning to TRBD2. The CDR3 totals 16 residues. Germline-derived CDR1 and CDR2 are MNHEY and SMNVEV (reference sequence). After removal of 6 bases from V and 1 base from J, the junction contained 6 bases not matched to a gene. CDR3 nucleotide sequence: TGTGCCAGCAGAGTAGGGACTAGCGGGTTCCAAGAGACCCAGTACTTC. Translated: CASRVGTSGFQETQYF.

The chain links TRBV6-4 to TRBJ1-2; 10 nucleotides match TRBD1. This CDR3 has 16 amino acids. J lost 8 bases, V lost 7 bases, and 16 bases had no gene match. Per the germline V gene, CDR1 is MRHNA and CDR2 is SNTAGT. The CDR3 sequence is CASTPSSGTGAWGYTF. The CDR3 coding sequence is TGTGCCAGCACTCCCTCAAGCGGGACAGGGGCTTGGGGCTACACCTTC.

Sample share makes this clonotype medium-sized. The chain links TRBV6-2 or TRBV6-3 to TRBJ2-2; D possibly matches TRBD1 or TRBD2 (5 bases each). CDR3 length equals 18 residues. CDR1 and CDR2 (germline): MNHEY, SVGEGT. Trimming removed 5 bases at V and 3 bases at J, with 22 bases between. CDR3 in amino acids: CASSPLGRLGRDTGELFF. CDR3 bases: TGTGCCAGCAGTCCCCTGGGACGACTTGGACGGGACACCGGGGAGCTGTTTTTT.

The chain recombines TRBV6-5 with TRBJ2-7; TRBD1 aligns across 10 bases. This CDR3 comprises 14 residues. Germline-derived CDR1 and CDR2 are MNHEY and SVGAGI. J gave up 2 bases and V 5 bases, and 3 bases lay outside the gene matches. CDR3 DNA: TGTGCCAGCAGTCCGGGACAGGGGACCTACGAGCAGTACGTC. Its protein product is CASSPGQGTYEQYV.

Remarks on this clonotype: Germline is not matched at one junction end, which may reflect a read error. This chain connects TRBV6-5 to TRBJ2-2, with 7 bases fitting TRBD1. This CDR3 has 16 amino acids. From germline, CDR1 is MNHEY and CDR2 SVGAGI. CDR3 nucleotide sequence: TGTGCCAGCAGTTACTCATGGGACAGCCCCACCCGGGAGCTGTTTTTT. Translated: CASSYSWDSPTRELFF.

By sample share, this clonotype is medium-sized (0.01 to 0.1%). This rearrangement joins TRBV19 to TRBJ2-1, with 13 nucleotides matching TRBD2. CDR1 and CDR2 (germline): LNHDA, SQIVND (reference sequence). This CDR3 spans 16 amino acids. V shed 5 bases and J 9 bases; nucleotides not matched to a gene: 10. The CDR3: CASSSLLAGGPGEQFF. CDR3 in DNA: TGTGCCAGTAGTTCCCTACTAGCGGGGGGGCCTGGTGAGCAGTTCTTC.

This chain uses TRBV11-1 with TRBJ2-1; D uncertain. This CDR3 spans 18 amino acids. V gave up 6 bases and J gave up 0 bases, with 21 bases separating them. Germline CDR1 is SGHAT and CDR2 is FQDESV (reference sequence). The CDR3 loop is CASRPNWAALSSYNEQFF. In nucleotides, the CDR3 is TGTGCCAGCAGACCTAATTGGGCGGCACTCAGCTCCTACAATGAGCAGTTCTTC.

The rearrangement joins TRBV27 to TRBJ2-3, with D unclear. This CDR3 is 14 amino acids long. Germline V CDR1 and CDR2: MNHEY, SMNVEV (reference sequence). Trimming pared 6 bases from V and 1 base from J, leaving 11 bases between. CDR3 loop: CASSVASGTDTQYF. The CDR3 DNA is TGTGCCAGCAGCGTGGCGTCTGGCACAGATACGCAGTATTTT.

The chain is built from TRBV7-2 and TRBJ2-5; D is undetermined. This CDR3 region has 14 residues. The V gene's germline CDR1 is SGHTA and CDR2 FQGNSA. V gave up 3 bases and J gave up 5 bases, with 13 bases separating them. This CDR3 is CASSFWGSSETQYF. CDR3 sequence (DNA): TGTGCCAGCAGCTTTTGGGGATCTAGTGAGACCCAGTACTTC.

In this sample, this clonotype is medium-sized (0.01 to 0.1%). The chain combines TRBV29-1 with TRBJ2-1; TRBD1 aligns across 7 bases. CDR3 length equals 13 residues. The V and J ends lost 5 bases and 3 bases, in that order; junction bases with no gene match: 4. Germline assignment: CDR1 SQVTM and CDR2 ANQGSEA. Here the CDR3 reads CSVQTGRYNEQFF. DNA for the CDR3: TGCAGCGTTCAGACAGGGCGCTACAATGAGCAGTTCTTC.

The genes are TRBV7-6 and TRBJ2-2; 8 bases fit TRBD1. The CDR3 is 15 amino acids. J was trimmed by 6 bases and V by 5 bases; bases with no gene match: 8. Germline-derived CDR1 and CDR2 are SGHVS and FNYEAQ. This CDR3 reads CASSPPRTGPGELFF. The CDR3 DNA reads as TGTGCCAGCAGCCCCCCTAGGACAGGGCCCGGGGAGCTGTTTTTT.

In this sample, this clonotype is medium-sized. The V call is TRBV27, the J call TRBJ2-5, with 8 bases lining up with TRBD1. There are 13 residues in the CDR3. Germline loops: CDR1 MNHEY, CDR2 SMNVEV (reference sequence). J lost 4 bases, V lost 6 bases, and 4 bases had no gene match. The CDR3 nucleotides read TGTGCCAGCAGGCAGGGGGCAGGAGAGACCCAGTACTTC. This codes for CASRQGAGETQYF.

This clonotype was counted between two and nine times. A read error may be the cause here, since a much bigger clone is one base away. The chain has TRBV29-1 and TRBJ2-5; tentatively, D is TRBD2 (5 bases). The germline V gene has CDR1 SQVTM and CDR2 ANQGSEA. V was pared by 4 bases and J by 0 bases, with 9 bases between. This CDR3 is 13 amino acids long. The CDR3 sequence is CSVVGGYQETQYF. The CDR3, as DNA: TGCAGCGTTGTGGGCGGGTACCAAGAGACCCAGTACTTC.

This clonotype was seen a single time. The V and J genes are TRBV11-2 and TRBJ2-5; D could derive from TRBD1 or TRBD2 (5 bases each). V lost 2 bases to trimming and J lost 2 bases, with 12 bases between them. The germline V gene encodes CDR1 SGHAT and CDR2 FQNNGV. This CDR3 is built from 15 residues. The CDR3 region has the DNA TGTGCCAGCAGCTTATTGGGGACGACGCAAGAGACCCAGTACTTC. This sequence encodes CASSLLGTTQETQYF. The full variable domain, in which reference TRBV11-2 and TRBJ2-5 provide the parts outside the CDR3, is EAGVAQSPRYKIIEKRQSVAFWCNPISGHATLYWYQQILGQGPKLLIQFQNNGVVDDSQLPKDRFSAERLKGVDSTLKIQPAKLEDSAVYLCASSLLGTTQETQYFGPGTRLLVL.

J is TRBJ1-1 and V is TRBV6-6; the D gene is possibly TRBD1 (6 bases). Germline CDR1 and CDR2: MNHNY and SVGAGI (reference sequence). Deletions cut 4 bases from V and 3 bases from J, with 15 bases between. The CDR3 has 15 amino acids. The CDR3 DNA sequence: TGTGCCAGCAGTTGGACCAGGAAGGGGGACACTGAAGCTTTCTTT. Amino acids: CASSWTRKGDTEAFF.